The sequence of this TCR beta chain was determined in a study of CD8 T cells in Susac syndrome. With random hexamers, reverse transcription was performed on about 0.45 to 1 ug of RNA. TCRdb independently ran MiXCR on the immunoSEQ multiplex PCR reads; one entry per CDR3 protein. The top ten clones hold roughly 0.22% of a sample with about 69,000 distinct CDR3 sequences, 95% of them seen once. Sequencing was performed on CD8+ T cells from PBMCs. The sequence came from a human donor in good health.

CDR3: CASSAGHGAYEQYF. DNA for the CDR3: TGTGCCAGCAGCGCCGGACATGGGGCCTACGAGCAGTACTTC. The chain is built from TRBV7-2 and TRBJ2-7; D may be TRBD1 (5 bases). This CDR3 has 14 residues. The V gene lost 5 bases and the J gene lost 2 bases, with 13 bases spanning the gap. Per germline, CDR1 SGHTA and CDR2 FQGNSA.